These T cell receptor beta chains were read from a single sample in a study of blood T cells in healthy people across ages. TCRdb reanalysed the 5' RACE reads using MiXCR and keeps one entry per CDR3 protein. The repertoire consists of hundreds of thousands of distinct CDR3 sequences, with approximately 50% occurring once and the leading ten covering 30% to 40%. Sequenced: blood. The receptors derive from a man aged 60 to 69 in good health. Both conserved end residues are part of each CDR3. The D gene is left open where the match is weak. Some rows mark clone size as missing; the rest say once, few, many or name a class of expanded clone.

j_call v_call d_call clone_size cdr3_nt cdr3_aa
TRBJ2-5 TRBV4-1 TRBD1 - TGCGCCAGCAGCCCGATGGGAGGACAGGGAAAAGAGACCCAGTACTTC CASSPMGGQGKETQYF
TRBJ1-5 TRBV11-2 TRBD1 - TGTGCCAGCAGCCAAAGGGGACAGAGCAATCAGCCCCAGCATTTT CASSQRGQSNQPQHF
TRBJ1-1 TRBV29-1 - - TGCAGCGTTGAAGTCACAGGGATCACTGAAGCTTTCTTT CSVEVTGITEAFF
TRBJ2-1 TRBV5-1 TRBD1 few TGCGCCAGCAGCATAATCGGGACAGGGTACAATGAGCAGTTCTTC CASSIIGTGYNEQFF
TRBJ1-1 TRBV7-9 - - TGTGCCAGCAGCCTGGAGGGGAAAGCTTTCTTT CASSLEGKAFF
TRBJ2-4 TRBV25-1 TRBD2 - TGTGCCAGCAGTGAATATTCCCTGACTAGCGGGGGCGTCCCTACGAGGCAGTACTTC CASSEYSLTSGGVPTRQYF
TRBJ2-3 TRBV20-1 TRBD2 - TGCAGTGCTAGCAGGCGGCTAGCGGAGAGCACAGATACGCAGTATTTT CSASRRLAESTDTQYF
TRBJ2-7 TRBV15 - - TGTGCCACCAGCAGAGAATCGGGGAATCGGGCCTACGAGCAGTACTTC CATSRESGNRAYEQYF
TRBJ1-2 TRBV6-5 - - TGTGCCAGCAGTTACTCCGGGGCCGGTGGCTACACCTTC CASSYSGAGGYTF
TRBJ2-1 TRBV3-1 TRBD2 few TGTGCCAGCAGCCAAGATAGTCTAGCGGGTTACAATGAGCAGTTCTTC CASSQDSLAGYNEQFF
TRBJ1-2 TRBV2 TRBD1 - TGCGCCAGCAGTGTACGGGTCTTGGCAGGGGGGAAAGGCTACACCTTC CASSVRVLAGGKGYTF
TRBJ2-1 TRBV29-1 - - TGCAGCGTTGGAGGGGGACCAAGCTCCTACAATGAGCAGTTCTTC CSVGGGPSSYNEQFF
TRBJ1-2 TRBV20-1 TRBD1 - TGCAGTGCTAGCCAGACAGGGTATGGCTACACCTTC CSASQTGYGYTF
TRBJ2-4 TRBV28 - few TGTGCCAGCAACTCACCTGGGGCCAAAAACATTCAGTACTTC CASNSPGAKNIQYF
TRBJ2-7 TRBV6-1 - few TGTGCCAGCAGTGAAGCGGTCCGGGCACGAGCCGAGCAGTACTTC CASSEAVRARAEQYF
TRBJ2-5 TRBV7-2 TRBD2 - TGTGCCAGCAGCTTTAGCCTAGCGGGGGCGGGACAAGAGACCCAGTACTTC CASSFSLAGAGQETQYF
TRBJ2-7 TRBV12-3/TRBV12-4 - - TGTGCCAGCAGTCCCGGGACAACTTCTTACTCCTACGAGCAGTACTTC CASSPGTTSYSYEQYF
TRBJ1-1 TRBV20-1 - - TGCAGTGCTAGAGATATGCTAGGGCAGCTTGAAGCTTTCTTT CSARDMLGQLEAFF
TRBJ1-3 TRBV20-1 - - TGCAGTGCTAGAGTACCGGGGGTTGGAAACACCATATATTTT CSARVPGVGNTIYF
TRBJ2-7 TRBV5-1 - - TGCGCCAGCAGCAAAAGGACGGGATTAGCCTACGAGCAGTACTTC CASSKRTGLAYEQYF
TRBJ2-7 TRBV10-3 TRBD2 - TGTGCCATCAGTGAGCCCGGGACTAGCGGGGGGTATGAGCAGTACTTC CAISEPGTSGGYEQYF
TRBJ2-7 TRBV28 TRBD2 few TGTGCCAGCAGTGTCGGGACTAGCGTGCAGTACTTC CASSVGTSVQYF
TRBJ2-7 TRBV12-3/TRBV12-4 - few TGTGCCAGCAGTTTATCCACGACGGGCTCCTACGAGCAGTACTTC CASSLSTTGSYEQYF
TRBJ2-5 TRBV11-2 - - TGTGCCAGCAGCTTAAGGGGAGCGCGGGAAGAGACCCAGTACTTC CASSLRGAREETQYF
TRBJ2-1 TRBV7-2 - many TGTGCCAGCAGCTTAACGGTGGACAATGAGCAGTTCTTC CASSLTVDNEQFF
TRBJ2-7 TRBV6-2/TRBV6-3 TRBD1 few TGTGCCAGCAGTTACAGGACAGGGCCCTACGAGCAGTACTTC CASSYRTGPYEQYF
TRBJ1-2 TRBV6-1 TRBD1 once TGTGCCAGCAGTGCGTTCCAGGGGGCGGAATATGGCTACACCTTC CASSAFQGAEYGYTF
TRBJ2-5 TRBV27 - few TGTGCCAGCAGTTTTGTGGGACCTCCTACGGGGACCCAGTACTTC CASSFVGPPTGTQYF
TRBJ1-2 TRBV9 TRBD1 few TGTGCCAGCAGCGTGGGGGACAGGGAGCGGAACTATGGCTACACCTTC CASSVGDRERNYGYTF
TRBJ2-5 TRBV6-6 TRBD2 many TGTGCCAGCAGTTACGGGGAGGGTTGGGAGACCCAGTACTTC CASSYGEGWETQYF
TRBJ2-3 TRBV5-1 - - TGCGCCAGCAGCCCCCGAGGAGGGGGCGCGGGTACGCAGTATTTT CASSPRGGGAGTQYF
TRBJ2-5 TRBV9 TRBD2 - TGTGCCAGCAGCGTAGGGGCTAGCGGGGGGTTCAGTGAGACCCAGTACTTC CASSVGASGGFSETQYF
TRBJ2-5 TRBV9 TRBD2 - TGTGCCAGCAGCGTAGGGATCGGGGGGAGCAAAGAGACCCAGTACTTC CASSVGIGGSKETQYF
TRBJ2-3 TRBV2 - - TGTGCCAGCAGTGAGACAGCCACAGATACGCAGTATTTT CASSETATDTQYF
TRBJ1-1 TRBV12-3/TRBV12-4 - - TGTGCCAGCAGTTTGGGCTCCCAGTCCACTGAAGCTTTCTTT CASSLGSQSTEAFF
TRBJ2-7 TRBV9 TRBD1 - TGTGCCAGCAGCTATAGGGACAGTGAAGCCTACGAGCAGTACTTC CASSYRDSEAYEQYF
TRBJ2-5 TRBV14 - few TGTGCCAGCAGCCAAGTACGACTAGGGGCGACCCAGTACTTC CASSQVRLGATQYF
TRBJ1-1 TRBV29-1 - - TGCAGCGCCGGTTTGGTTTCAAACACTGAAGCTTTCTTT CSAGLVSNTEAFF
TRBJ1-1 TRBV20-1 - - TGCAGTGCTACCGGGTCGCCAGGAGTGCCTGAAGCTTTCTTT CSATGSPGVPEAFF